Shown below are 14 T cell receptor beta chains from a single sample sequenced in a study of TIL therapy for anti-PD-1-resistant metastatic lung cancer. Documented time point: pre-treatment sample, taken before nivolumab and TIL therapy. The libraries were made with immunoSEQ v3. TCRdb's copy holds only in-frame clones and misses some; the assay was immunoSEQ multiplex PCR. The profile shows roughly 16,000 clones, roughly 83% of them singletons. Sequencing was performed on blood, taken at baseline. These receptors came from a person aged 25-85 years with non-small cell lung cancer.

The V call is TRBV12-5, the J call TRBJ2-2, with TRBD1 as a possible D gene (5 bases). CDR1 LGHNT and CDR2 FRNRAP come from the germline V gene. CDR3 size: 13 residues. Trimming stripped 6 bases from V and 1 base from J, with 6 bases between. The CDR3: CASGRENTGELFF. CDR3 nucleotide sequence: TGTGCTAGTGGCAGGGAGAACACCGGGGAGCTGTTTTTT.

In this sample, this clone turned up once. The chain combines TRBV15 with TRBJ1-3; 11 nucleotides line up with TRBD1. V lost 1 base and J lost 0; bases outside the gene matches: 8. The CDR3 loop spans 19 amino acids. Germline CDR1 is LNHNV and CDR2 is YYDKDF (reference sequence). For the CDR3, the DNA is TGTGCCACCAGCAGAGTCGGACAGGGGGCCCCCAACTCTGGAAACACCATATATTTT. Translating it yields CATSRVGQGAPNSGNTIYF.

CDR3 sequence reads: CARGTRGDDEQFF. The CDR3 nucleotides are TGCGCCAGGGGGACTAGAGGTGACGATGAGCAGTTCTTC. This chain uses TRBV5-1 with TRBJ2-1; 8 bases fit TRBD2. J lost 8 bases, V lost 8 bases, and 9 bases had no gene match. Germline V gene sequence: CDR1 SGHRS, CDR2 YFSETQ. The CDR3 sequence is 13 residues long.

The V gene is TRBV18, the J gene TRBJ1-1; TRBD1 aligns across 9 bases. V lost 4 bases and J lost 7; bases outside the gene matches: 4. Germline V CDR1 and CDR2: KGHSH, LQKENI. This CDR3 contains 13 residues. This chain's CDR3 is CASSLQGAGEAFF. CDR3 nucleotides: TGTGCCAGCTCACTACAGGGGGCCGGTGAAGCTTTCTTT.

CDR3 DNA sequence: TGTGCCAGCAGGCGGGGGGTAGACACAGATACGCAGTATTTT. Protein product: CASRRGVDTDTQYF. The J gene is TRBJ2-3, the V gene TRBV6-5; 8 bases line up with TRBD2. The CDR3 consists of 14 residues. Germline lookup yields CDR1 MNHEY and CDR2 SVGAGI. V dropped 6 bases and J dropped 2; count of bases not matched to a gene: 4.

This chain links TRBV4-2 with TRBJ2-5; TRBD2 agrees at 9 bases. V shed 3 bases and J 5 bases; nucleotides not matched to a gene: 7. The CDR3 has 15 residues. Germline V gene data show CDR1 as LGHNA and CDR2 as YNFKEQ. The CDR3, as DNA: TGTGCCAGCAGCCACACGGCGGGGGGGCGGGAGACCCAGTACTTC. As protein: CASSHTAGGRETQYF.

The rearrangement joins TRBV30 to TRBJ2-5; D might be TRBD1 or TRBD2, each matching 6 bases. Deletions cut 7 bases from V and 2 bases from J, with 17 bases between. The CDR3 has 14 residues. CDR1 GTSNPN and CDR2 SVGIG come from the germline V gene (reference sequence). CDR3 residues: CASTGRSLQETQYF. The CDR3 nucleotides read TGTGCCTCAACAGGGAGGAGCTTACAAGAGACCCAGTACTTC.

This chain's CDR3 is CASRLSPGELFF. The CDR3, as DNA: TGTGCCAGCAGGTTAAGCCCCGGGGAGCTGTTTTTT. This chain links TRBV28 with TRBJ2-2; D is unresolved. V lost 6 bases and J 6 bases, leaving 8 bases between the germline ends. This CDR3 comprises 12 residues. Per germline, CDR1 MDHEN and CDR2 SYDVKM.

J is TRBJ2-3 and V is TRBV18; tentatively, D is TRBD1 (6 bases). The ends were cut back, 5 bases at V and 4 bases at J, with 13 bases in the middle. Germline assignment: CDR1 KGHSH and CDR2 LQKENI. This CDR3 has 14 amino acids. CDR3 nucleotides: TGTGCCAGCTCATCTCCGAACAGGGCAGATACGCAGTATTTT. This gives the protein CASSSPNRADTQYF.

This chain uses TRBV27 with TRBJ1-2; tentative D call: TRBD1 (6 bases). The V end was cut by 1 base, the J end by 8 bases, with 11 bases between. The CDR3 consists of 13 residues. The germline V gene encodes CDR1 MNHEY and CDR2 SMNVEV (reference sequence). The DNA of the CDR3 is TGTGCCAGCAGTTTATATCAGGGGAAGGGCTACACCTTC. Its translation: CASSLYQGKGYTF.

CDR3 in DNA: TGTGCCAGCAGTTGGAACATAAATCAGCCCCAGCATTTT. It specifies CASSWNINQPQHF. The chain uses TRBV6-6 and TRBJ1-5; D is undetermined. Trimming pared 4 bases from V and 4 bases from J, leaving 8 bases between. The CDR3 is 13 amino acids. Germline values: CDR1 MNHNY, CDR2 SVGAGI (reference sequence).

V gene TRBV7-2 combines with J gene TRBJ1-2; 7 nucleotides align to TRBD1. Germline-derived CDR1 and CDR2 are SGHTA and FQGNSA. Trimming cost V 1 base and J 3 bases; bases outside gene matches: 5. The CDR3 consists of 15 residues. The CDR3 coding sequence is TGTGCCAGCAGCTTAGGCTGGCAGGGGGACTATGGCTACACCTTC. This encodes CASSLGWQGDYGYTF.

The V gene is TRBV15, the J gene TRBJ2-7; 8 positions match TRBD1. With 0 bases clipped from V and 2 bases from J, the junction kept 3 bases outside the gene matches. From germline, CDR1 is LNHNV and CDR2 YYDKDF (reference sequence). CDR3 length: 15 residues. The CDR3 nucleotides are TGTGCCACCAGCAGAGATGACAGGGGACCCTACGAGCAGTACTTC. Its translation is CATSRDDRGPYEQYF. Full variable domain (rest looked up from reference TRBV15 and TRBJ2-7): DAMVIQNPRYQVTQFGKPVTLSCSQTLNHNVMYWYQQKSSQAPKLLFHYYDKDFNNEADTPDNFQSRRPNTSFCFLDIRSPGLGDTAMYLCATSRDDRGPYEQYFGPGTRLTVT.

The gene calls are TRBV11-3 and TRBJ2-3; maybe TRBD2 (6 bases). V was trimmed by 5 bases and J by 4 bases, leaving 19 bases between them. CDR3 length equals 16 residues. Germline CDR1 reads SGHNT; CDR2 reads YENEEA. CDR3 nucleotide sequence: TGTGCCAGCAGCGGACGACTAGAGATCTCCCCAGATACGCAGTATTTT. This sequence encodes CASSGRLEISPDTQYF.